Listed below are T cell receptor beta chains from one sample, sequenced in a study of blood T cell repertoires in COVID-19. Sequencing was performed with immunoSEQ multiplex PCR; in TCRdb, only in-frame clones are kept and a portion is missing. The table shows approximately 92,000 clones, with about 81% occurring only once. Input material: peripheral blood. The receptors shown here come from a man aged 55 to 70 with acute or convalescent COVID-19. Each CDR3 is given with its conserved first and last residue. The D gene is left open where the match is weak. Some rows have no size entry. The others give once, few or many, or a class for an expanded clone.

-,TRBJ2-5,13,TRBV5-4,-,CASSYPGRETQYF,TGTGCCAGCAGCTATCCAGGGAGGGAGACCCAGTACTTC
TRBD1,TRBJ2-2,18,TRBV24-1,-,CATSDPNRGTSSTGELFF,TGTGCCACCAGTGATCCGAACAGGGGCACTTCCTCCACCGGGGAGCTGTTTTTT
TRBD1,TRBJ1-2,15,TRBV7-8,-,CASSVDRGLDYGYTF,TGTGCCAGCAGCGTAGACAGGGGGCTGGACTATGGCTACACCTTC
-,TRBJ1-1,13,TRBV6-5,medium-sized,CASSYGQPAEAFF,TGTGCCAGCAGTTACGGGCAGCCTGCCGAGGCTTTCTTT
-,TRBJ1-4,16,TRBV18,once,CASSPYATGSDEKLFF,TGTGCCAGCTCACCGTACGCAACAGGTAGTGATGAAAAACTGTTTTTT
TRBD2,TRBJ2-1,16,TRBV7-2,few,CASSHSGRANANEQFF,TGTGCCAGCAGCCATTCCGGGAGGGCTAACGCCAATGAGCAGTTCTTC
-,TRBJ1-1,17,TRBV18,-,CASSPPDVPTTNTEAFF,TGTGCCAGCTCACCACCGGATGTTCCGACTACGAACACTGAAGCTTTCTTT
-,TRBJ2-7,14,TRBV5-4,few,CASTLGVQGPEQYF,TGTGCCAGCACCTTGGGGGTCCAGGGGCCGGAGCAGTACTTC
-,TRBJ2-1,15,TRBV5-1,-,CASSLVGRGANEQFF,TGCGCCAGCAGCTTGGTTGGGAGGGGGGCAAATGAGCAGTTCTTC
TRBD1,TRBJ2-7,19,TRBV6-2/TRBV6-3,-,CASSYSLGQDRMLPYEQYF,TGTGCCAGCAGTTACTCTCTGGGACAGGACCGAATGCTGCCCTACGAGCAGTACTTC
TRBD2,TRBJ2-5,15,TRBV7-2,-,CASSPTSGPQETQYF,TGTGCCAGCAGTCCAACTAGCGGCCCACAAGAGACCCAGTACTTC
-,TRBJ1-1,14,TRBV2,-,CASSEFGQTAEAFF,TGTGCCAGCAGTGAATTCGGGCAGACAGCTGAAGCTTTCTTT
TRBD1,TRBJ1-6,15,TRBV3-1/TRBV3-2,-,CASSLEDRGNSPLHF,TGTGCCAGCAGCCTTGAGGACAGGGGTAATTCACCCCTCCACTTT
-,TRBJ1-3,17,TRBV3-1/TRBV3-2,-,CASSLGEPGLTGNTIYF,TGTGCCAGCAGCCTGGGAGAGCCTGGGCTCACTGGAAACACCATATATTTT
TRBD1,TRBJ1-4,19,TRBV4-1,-,CASSQDFWDRVGANEKLFF,TGCGCCAGCAGCCAAGATTTTTGGGACAGGGTTGGTGCTAATGAAAAACTGTTTTTT
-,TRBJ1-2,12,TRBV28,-,CASSYRGYGYTF,TGTGCCAGCAGTTATAGGGGCTATGGCTACACCTTC
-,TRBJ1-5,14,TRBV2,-,CASSVEVSNQPQHF,TGTGCCAGCAGTGTTGAGGTTAGCAATCAGCCCCAGCATTTT
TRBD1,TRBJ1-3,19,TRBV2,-,CASSTPQGALQSSGNTIYF,TGTGCCAGCAGTACCCCACAGGGGGCCCTTCAATCCTCTGGAAACACCATATATTTT
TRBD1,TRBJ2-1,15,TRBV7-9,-,CASSLTTGTHNEQFF,TGTGCCAGCAGCTTAACGACAGGGACACACAATGAGCAGTTCTTC
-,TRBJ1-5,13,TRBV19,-,CASSRDIYQPQHF,TGTGCCAGTAGTCGGGACATCTATCAGCCCCAGCATTTT
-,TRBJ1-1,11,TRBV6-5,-,CASLVDSEAFF,TGTGCCAGCTTGGTGGACAGCGAAGCTTTCTTT
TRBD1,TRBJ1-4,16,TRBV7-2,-,CASSFGGQGRRGKLFF,TGTGCCAGCAGCTTTGGGGGACAGGGACGGAGGGGAAAACTGTTTTTT
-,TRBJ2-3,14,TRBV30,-,CAWARTDRTDTQYF,TGTGCCTGGGCCCGGACTGACCGGACAGATACGCAGTATTTT
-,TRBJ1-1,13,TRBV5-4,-,CASSLGGNTEAFF,TGTGCCAGCAGCTTAGGCGGGAACACTGAAGCTTTCTTT
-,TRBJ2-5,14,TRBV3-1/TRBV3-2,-,CASSQTTGRETQYF,TGTGCCAGCAGCCAAACGACAGGGAGGGAGACCCAGTACTTC
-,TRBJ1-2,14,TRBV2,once,CASSEDRVDYGYTF,TGTGCCAGCAGTGAAGACAGGGTGGACTATGGCTACACCTTC
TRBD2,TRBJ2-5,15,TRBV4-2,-,CASSQNSGGAKTQYF,TGTGCCAGCAGCCAAAATAGCGGGGGGGCAAAGACCCAGTACTTC
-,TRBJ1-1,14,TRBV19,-,CASSIRQGGTEAFF,TGTGCCAGTAGTATCCGGCAGGGAGGGACTGAAGCTTTCTTT
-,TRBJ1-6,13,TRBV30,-,CAWSVHQDSPLHF,TGTGCCTGGAGTGTACATCAGGATTCACCCCTCCACTTT
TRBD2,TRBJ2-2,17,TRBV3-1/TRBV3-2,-,CASSQVGLAGVYGELFF,TGTGCCAGCAGCCAAGTAGGGCTAGCGGGAGTGTACGGGGAGCTGTTTTTT
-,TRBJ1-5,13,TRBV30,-,CAWRQGDNQPQHF,TGTGCCTGGAGACAGGGTGACAATCAGCCCCAGCATTTT
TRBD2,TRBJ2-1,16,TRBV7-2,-,CASSSGLAGAYNEQFF,TGTGCCAGCAGCTCGGGACTAGCGGGCGCCTACAATGAGCAGTTCTTC
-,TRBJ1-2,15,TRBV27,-,CATNIGGRANYGYTF,TGTGCCACGAACATCGGAGGTCGAGCTAACTATGGCTACACCTTC
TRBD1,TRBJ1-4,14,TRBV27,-,CASSPNRGGEKLFF,TGTGCCAGCAGCCCAAACAGGGGCGGTGAAAAACTGTTTTTT
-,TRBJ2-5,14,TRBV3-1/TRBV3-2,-,CATHRPERGETQYF,TGTGCCACCCACAGGCCGGAGAGGGGGGAGACCCAGTACTTC
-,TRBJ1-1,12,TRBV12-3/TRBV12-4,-,CASTPRGTEAFF,TGTGCCAGCACCCCGCGGGGCACTGAAGCTTTCTTT
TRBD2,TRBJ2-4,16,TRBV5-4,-,CASSLMGGVAKNIQYF,TGTGCCAGCAGCTTGATGGGGGGGGTAGCCAAAAACATTCAGTACTTC
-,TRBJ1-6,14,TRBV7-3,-,CASSLNQGYSPLHF,TGTGCCAGCAGCTTAAACCAGGGTTATTCACCCCTCCACTTT
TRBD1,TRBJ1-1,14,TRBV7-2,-,CASSYRGRGTEAFF,TGTGCCAGCAGCTACAGGGGGCGCGGCACTGAAGCTTTCTTT
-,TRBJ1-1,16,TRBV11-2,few,CASSHFRVRNRTEAFF,TGTGCCAGCAGCCACTTCAGGGTTAGGAATCGGACTGAAGCTTTCTTT
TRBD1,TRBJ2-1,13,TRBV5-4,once,CASSATGGNEQFF,TGTGCCAGCAGCGCTACAGGGGGCAATGAGCAGTTCTTC
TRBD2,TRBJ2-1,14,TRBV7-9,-,CASRTGTSGGGSFF,TGTGCCAGCAGAACCGGGACTAGCGGGGGCGGGTCGTTCTTC
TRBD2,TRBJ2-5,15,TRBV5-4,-,CASSFGGLAEETQYF,TGTGCCAGCAGCTTTGGAGGACTAGCGGAAGAGACCCAGTACTTC
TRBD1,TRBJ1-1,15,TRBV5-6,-,CASSATGTGETEAFF,TGTGCCAGCAGCGCGACCGGGACAGGGGAAACTGAAGCTTTCTTT
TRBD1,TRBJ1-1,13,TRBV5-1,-,CASIQGSNTEAFF,TGCGCCAGCATACAGGGGAGTAACACTGAAGCTTTCTTT
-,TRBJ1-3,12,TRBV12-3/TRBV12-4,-,CASREGRNTIYF,TGTGCCAGCAGGGAGGGTAGAAACACCATATATTTT
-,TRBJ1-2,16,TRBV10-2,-,CASSVGRTRSNYGYTF,TGCGCCAGCAGTGTGGGCAGAACGCGATCTAACTATGGCTACACCTTC
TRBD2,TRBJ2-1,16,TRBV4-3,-,CASSQVSGRDYNEQFF,TGCGCCAGCAGCCAAGTTAGCGGGAGGGACTACAATGAGCAGTTCTTC
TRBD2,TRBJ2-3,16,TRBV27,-,CASSLNGRARGDTQYF,TGTGCCAGCAGTTTAAACGGGAGGGCCAGGGGAGATACGCAGTATTTT
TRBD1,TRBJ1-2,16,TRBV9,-,CASSVASDRAHYGYTF,TGTGCCAGCAGCGTAGCAAGCGACAGGGCCCACTATGGCTACACCTTC
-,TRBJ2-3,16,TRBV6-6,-,CASSYVRLTSTDTQYF,TGTGCCAGCAGTTACGTCCGGTTAACTAGCACAGATACGCAGTATTTT
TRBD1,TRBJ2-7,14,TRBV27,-,CASKRQGTGYEQYF,TGTGCCAGCAAGCGACAGGGGACAGGCTACGAGCAGTACTTC
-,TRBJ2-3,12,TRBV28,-,CASWDNSDTQYF,TGTGCCTCCTGGGACAATTCAGATACGCAGTATTTT
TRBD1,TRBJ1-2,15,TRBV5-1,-,CASSSTDRMYYGYTF,TGCGCCAGCAGCTCTACGGACAGGATGTACTATGGCTACACCTTC
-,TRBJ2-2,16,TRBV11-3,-,CASSPPGRVGAGELFF,TGTGCCAGCAGCCCCCCTGGCAGGGTCGGTGCCGGGGAGCTGTTTTTT
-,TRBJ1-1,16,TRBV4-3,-,CASSQENTRSGTEAFF,TGCGCCAGCAGCCAAGAGAATACGAGAAGTGGCACTGAAGCTTTCTTT
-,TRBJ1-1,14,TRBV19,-,CASSGVEGNTEAFF,TGTGCCAGTAGCGGAGTGGAGGGGAACACTGAAGCTTTCTTT